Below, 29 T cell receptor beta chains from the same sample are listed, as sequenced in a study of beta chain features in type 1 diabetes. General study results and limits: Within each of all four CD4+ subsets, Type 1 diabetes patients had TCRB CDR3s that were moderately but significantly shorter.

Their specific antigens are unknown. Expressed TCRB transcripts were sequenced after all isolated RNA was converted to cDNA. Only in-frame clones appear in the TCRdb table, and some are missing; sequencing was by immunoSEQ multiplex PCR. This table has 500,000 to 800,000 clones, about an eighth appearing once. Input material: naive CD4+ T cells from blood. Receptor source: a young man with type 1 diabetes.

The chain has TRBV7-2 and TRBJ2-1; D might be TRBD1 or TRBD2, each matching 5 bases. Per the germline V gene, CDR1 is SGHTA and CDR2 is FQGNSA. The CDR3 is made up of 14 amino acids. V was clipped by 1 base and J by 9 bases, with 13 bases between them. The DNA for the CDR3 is TGTGCCAGCAGCTTAGTATTCGGGGCCGGTGAGCAGTTCTTC. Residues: CASSLVFGAGEQFF.

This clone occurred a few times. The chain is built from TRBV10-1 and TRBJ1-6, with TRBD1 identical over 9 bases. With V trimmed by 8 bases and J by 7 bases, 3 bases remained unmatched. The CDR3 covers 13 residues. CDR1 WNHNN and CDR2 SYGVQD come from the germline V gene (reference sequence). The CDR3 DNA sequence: TGCGCCAGCTCGGGACAGGGAAATTCACCCCTCCACTTT. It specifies CASSGQGNSPLHF.

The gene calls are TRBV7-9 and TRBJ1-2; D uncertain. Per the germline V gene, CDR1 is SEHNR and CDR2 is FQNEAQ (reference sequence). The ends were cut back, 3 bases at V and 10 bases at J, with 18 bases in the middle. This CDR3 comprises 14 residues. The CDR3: CASSLLGPLVSYTF. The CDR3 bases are TGTGCCAGCAGCTTGCTAGGCCCTCTGGTCTCCTACACCTTC.

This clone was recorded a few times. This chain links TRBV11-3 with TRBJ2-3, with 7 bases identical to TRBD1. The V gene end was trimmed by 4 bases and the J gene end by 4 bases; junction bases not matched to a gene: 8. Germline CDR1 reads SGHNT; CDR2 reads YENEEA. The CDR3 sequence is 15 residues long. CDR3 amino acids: CASSWLRTGPDTQYF. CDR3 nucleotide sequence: TGTGCCAGCAGCTGGCTCCGGACAGGCCCAGATACGCAGTATTTT.

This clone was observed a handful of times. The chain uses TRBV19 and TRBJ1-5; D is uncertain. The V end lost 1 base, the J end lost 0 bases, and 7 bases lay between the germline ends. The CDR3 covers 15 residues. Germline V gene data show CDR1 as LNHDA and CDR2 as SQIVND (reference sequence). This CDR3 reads CASSIGRNSNQPQHF. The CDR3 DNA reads TGTGCCAGTAGTATAGGGCGGAATAGCAATCAGCCCCAGCATTTT. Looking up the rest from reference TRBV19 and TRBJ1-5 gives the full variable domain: DGGITQSPKYLFRKEGQNVTLSCEQNLNHDAMYWYRQDPGQGLRLIYYSQIVNDFQKGDIAEGYSVSREKKESFPLTVTSAQKNPTAFYLCASSIGRNSNQPQHFGDGTRLSIL.

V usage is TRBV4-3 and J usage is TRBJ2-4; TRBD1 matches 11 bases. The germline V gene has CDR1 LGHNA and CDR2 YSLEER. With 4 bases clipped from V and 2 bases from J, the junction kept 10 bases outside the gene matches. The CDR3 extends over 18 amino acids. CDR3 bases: TGCGCCAGCAGCCCCAGGAGGACAGGGGGCATGTCCAAAAACATTCAGTACTTC. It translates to CASSPRRTGGMSKNIQYF.

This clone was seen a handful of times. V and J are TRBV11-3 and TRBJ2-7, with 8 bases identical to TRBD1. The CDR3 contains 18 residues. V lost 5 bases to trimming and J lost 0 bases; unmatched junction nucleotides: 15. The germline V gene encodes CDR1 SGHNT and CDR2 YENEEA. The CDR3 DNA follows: TGTGCCAGCAGCACACGACAGGGGAAGTGGGGGATCTCCTACGAGCAGTACTTC. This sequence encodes CASSTRQGKWGISYEQYF.

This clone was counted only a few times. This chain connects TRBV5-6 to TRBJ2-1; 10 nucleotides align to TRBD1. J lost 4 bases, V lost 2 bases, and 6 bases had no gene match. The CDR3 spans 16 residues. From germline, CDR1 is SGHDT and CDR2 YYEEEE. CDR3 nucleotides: TGTGCCAGCAGCTTAACCCGGGACAGGGGATACAATGAGCAGTTCTTC. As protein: CASSLTRDRGYNEQFF.

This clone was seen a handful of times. The CDR3 here is CASSQRYPGSQPQHF. The CDR3 DNA reads TGCGCCAGCAGCCAGAGGTACCCTGGGAGTCAGCCCCAGCATTTT. This sequence joins TRBV4-3 and TRBJ1-5, with no clear D. This CDR3 has 15 residues. Trimming took off 3 bases at V and 6 bases at J, with 15 bases between the two ends. Looked up from germline, CDR1 is LGHNA and CDR2 is YSLEER.

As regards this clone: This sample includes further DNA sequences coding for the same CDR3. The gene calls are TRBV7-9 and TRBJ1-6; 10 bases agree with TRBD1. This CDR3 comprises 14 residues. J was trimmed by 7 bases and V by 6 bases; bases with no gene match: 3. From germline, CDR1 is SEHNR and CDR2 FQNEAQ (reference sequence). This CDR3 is CASSPGQGNSPLHF. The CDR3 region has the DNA TGTGCCAGCAGTCCGGGACAGGGGAATTCACCCCTCCACTTT.

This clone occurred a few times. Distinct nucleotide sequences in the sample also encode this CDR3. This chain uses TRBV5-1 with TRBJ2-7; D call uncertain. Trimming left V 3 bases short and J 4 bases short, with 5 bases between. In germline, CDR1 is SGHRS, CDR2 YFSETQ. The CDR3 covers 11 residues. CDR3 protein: CASSSNYEQYF. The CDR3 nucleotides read TGCGCCAGCAGCTCAAATTACGAGCAGTACTTC. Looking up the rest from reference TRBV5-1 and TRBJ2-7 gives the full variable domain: KAGVTQTPRYLIKTRGQQVTLSCSPISGHRSVSWYQQTPGQGLQFLFEYFSETQRNKGNFPGRFSGRQFSNSRSEMNVSTLELGDSALYLCASSSNYEQYFGPGTRLTVT.

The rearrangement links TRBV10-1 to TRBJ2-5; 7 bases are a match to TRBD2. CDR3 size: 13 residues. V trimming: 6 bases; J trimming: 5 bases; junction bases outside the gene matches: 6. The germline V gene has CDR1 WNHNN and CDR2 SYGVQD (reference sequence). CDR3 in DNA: TGCGCCAGCAGCCCGGGACTAAAGGAGACCCAGTACTTC. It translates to CASSPGLKETQYF.

CDR3 nucleotide sequence: TGTGCCAGCAGTGACGGGACTAGCGGGGGTCAGACCCAGTACTTC. Translated, it gives CASSDGTSGGQTQYF. The gene calls are TRBV2 and TRBJ2-5; TRBD2 matches at 14 bases. Looked up from germline, CDR1 is SNHLY and CDR2 is FYNNEI. J was trimmed by 6 bases and V by 3 bases; bases with no gene match: 3. The CDR3 extends over 15 amino acids.

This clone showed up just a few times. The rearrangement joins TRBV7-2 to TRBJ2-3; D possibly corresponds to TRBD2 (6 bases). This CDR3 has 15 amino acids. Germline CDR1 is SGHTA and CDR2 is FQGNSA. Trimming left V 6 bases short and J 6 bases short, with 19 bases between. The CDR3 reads CASRKAGTSADTQYF. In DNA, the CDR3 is TGTGCCAGCAGAAAGGCCGGGACTTCGGCTGATACGCAGTATTTT.

The CDR3 sequence is CSSRGPAGQETQYF. The CDR3 coding sequence is TGCAGCAGTAGAGGACCGGCGGGGCAAGAGACCCAGTACTTC. This chain links TRBV29-1 with TRBJ2-5; TRBD2 might be the D (6 bases). Germline values: CDR1 SQVTM, CDR2 ANQGSEA. The length of the CDR3 is 14 residues. V lost 8 bases and J 2 bases, leaving 18 bases between the germline ends.

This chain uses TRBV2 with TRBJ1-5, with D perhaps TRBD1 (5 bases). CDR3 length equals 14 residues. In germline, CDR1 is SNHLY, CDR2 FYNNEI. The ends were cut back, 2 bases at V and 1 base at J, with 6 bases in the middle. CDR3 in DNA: TGTGCCAGCAGTGAATACAGGAGCAATCAGCCCCAGCATTTT. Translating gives CASSEYRSNQPQHF.

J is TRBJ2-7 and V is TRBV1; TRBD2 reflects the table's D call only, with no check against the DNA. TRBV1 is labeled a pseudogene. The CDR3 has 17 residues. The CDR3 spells CTSSQPGLAGGPYEQYF. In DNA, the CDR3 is TGCACCAGCAGCCAGCCGGGACTAGCGGGGGGACCCTACGAGCAGTACTTC.

CDR3 sequence (DNA): TGCAGCGTAGCGAACCAGACAGGGATCTATGGCTACACCTTC. The encoded protein is CSVANQTGIYGYTF. The chain uses TRBV29-1 and TRBJ1-2, with TRBD1 matching 7 bases. V trimming: 6 bases; J trimming: 4 bases; junction bases outside the gene matches: 11. Germline assignment: CDR1 SQVTM and CDR2 ANQGSEA. The CDR3 consists of 14 residues.

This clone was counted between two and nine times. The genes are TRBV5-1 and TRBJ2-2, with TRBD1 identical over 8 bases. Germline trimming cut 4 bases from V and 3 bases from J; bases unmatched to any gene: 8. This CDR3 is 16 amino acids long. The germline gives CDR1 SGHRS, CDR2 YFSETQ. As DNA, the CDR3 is TGCGCCAGCAGCACAGGACAGGGCGTCTACACCGGGGAGCTGTTTTTT. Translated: CASSTGQGVYTGELFF.

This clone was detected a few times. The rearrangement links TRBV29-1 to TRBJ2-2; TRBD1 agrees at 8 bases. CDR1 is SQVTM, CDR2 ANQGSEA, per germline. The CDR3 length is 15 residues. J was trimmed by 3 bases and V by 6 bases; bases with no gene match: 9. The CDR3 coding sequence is TGCAGCGTCACTAGACAGGGGAGTTACACCGGGGAGCTGTTTTTT. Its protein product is CSVTRQGSYTGELFF.

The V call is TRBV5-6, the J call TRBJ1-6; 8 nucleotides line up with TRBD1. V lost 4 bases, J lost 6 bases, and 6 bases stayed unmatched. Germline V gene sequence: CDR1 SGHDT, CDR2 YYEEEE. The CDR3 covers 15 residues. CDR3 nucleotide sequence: TGTGCCAGCAGCCTCGGACAGGGTTTTAATTCACCCCTCCACTTT. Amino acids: CASSLGQGFNSPLHF.

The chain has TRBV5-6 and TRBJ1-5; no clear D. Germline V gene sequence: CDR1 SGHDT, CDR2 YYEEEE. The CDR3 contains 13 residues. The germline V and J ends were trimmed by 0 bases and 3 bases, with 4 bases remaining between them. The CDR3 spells CASSLGANQPQHF. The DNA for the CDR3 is TGTGCCAGCAGCTTGGGGGCCAATCAGCCCCAGCATTTT.

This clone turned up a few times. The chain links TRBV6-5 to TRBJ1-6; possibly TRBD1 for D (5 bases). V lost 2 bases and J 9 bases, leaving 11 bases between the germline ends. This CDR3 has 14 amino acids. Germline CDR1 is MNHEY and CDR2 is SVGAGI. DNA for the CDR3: TGTGCCAGCAGTTACGCCCTAGGGGTTTCACCCCTCCACTTT. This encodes CASSYALGVSPLHF.

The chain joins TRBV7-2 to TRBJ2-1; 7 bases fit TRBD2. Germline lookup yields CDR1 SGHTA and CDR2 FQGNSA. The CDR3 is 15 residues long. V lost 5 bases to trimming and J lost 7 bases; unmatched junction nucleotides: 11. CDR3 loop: CASSRGGTTRNEQFF. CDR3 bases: TGTGCCAGCAGCCGAGGAGGGACTACGAGGAATGAGCAGTTCTTC. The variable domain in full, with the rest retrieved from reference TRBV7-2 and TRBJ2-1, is GAGVSQSPSNKVTEKGKDVELRCDPISGHTALYWYRQSLGQGLEFLIYFQGNSAPDKSGLPSDRFSAERTGGSVSTLTIQRTQQEDSAVYLCASSRGGTTRNEQFFGPGTRLTVL.

This CDR3 reads CASSLRAGDTDTQYF. The CDR3, as DNA: TGTGCCAGCAGCTTAAGGGCGGGGGACACAGATACGCAGTATTTT. This chain uses TRBV7-9 with TRBJ2-3, with 7 bases that match TRBD2. CDR1 SEHNR and CDR2 FQNEAQ come from the germline V gene (reference sequence). This CDR3 contains 15 residues. V lost 2 bases, J lost 2 bases, and 4 bases stayed unmatched.

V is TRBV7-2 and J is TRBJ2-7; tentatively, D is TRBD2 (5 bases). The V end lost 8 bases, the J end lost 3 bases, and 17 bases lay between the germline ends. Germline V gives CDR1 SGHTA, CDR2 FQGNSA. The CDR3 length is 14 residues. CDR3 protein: CASRPNMGSYEQYF. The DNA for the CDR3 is TGTGCCAGCCGACCTAACATGGGGAGCTACGAGCAGTACTTC.

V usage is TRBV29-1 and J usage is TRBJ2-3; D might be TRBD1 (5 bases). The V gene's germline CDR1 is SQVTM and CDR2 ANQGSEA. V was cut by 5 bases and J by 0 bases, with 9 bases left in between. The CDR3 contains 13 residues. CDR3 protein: CSVRTQSTDTQYF. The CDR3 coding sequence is TGCAGCGTTCGGACACAGAGCACAGATACGCAGTATTTT.

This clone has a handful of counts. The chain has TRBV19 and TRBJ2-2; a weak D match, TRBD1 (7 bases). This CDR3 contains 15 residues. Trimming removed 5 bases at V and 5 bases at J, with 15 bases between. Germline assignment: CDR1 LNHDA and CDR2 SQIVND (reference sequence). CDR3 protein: CASSLETGTTGELFF. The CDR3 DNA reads TGTGCCAGTAGTCTTGAGACAGGGACTACCGGGGAGCTGTTTTTT. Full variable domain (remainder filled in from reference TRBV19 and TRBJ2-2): DGGITQSPKYLFRKEGQNVTLSCEQNLNHDAMYWYRQDPGQGLRLIYYSQIVNDFQKGDIAEGYSVSREKKESFPLTVTSAQKNPTAFYLCASSLETGTTGELFFGEGSRLTVL.

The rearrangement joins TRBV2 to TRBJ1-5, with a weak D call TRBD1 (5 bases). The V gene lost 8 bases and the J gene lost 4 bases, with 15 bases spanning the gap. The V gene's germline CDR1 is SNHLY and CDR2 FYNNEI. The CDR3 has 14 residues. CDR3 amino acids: CASGASFKNQPQHF. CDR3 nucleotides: TGTGCCAGCGGGGCTTCCTTTAAGAATCAGCCCCAGCATTTT.